The 24 T cell receptor beta chains below come from one sample, sequenced in a study of cytomegalovirus exposure and HLA in healthy donors. The PCR contained 60 Vbeta and 13 Jbeta primers. Data came from immunoSEQ multiplex PCR; TCRdb stores just in-frame clones and leaves some out. The table records 200,000 to 250,000 clones, around 80% of them present only once. The sample comprised PBMCs. These receptors were collected from a woman between 35 and 50 years old in good health and CMV-seropositive.

The chain joins TRBV28 to TRBJ2-7; tentatively, D is TRBD1 (6 bases). Germline-derived CDR1 and CDR2 are MDHEN and SYDVKM. CDR3 size: 15 residues. With 3 bases removed from V and 0 bases from J, the gap between germline ends came to 12 bases. CDR3 residues: CASSLGASSSYEQYF. The CDR3 coding sequence is TGTGCCAGCAGTTTGGGGGCGTCGAGCTCCTACGAGCAGTACTTC.

V gene TRBV4-1 combines with J gene TRBJ1-1, with TRBD1 identical over 8 bases. V trimming: 4 bases; J trimming: 11 bases; junction bases outside the gene matches: 6. The CDR3 spans 12 residues. CDR1 and CDR2 from the germline V gene are MGHRA and YSYEKL. DNA for the CDR3: TGCGCCAGCAGCCCCGGACAGGGATCGGCTTTCTTT. It is translated as CASSPGQGSAFF.

V gene TRBV27 combines with J gene TRBJ1-6, with no clear D. V dropped 3 bases and J dropped 10 bases, with 16 bases sitting between them. The CDR3 totals 15 residues. Germline CDR1 reads MNHEY; CDR2 reads SMNVEV (reference sequence). For the CDR3, the DNA is TGTGCCAGCAGTTTTGGGCCCGTCCCAACCTCACCCCTCCACTTT. It is translated as CASSFGPVPTSPLHF.

This clone was counted between two and nine times. The chain has TRBV18 and TRBJ1-2; D not certain. Germline loops: CDR1 KGHSH, CDR2 LQKENI. The CDR3 contains 13 residues. The ends were cut back, 2 bases at V and 4 bases at J, with 8 bases in the middle. The CDR3 reads CASSPGPLYGYTF. The CDR3 DNA sequence: TGTGCCAGCTCACCAGGGCCGCTCTATGGCTACACCTTC.

The chain uses TRBV5-1 and TRBJ1-1; TRBD1 is a possible D gene (5 bases). Trimming cost V 1 base and J 1 base, with 14 bases left between them. Germline-derived CDR1 and CDR2 are SGHRS and YFSETQ. This CDR3 contains 16 residues. The CDR3 coding sequence is TGCGCCAGCAGCTTGTTCCAGGGCCAGGGGAACACTGAAGCTTTCTTT. As protein: CASSLFQGQGNTEAFF.

The genes are TRBV7-3 and TRBJ2-3; D possibly corresponds to TRBD2 (6 bases). The germline V and J ends were trimmed by 3 bases and 1 base, with 11 bases remaining between them. This CDR3 comprises 15 residues. Germline CDR1 SGHTA, CDR2 FQGTGA. The CDR3 nucleotides read TGTGCCAGCAGCTTTCAAGCGGGTGGCACAGATACGCAGTATTTT. Its protein is CASSFQAGGTDTQYF.

The rearrangement links TRBV28 to TRBJ1-6; 10 positions match TRBD1. Per the germline V gene, CDR1 is MDHEN and CDR2 is SYDVKM. The V segment lost 5 bases and the J segment 7 bases; nucleotides outside the gene matches: 5. There are 15 residues in the CDR3. This CDR3 reads CASSPWDRGNSPLHF. CDR3 coding DNA: TGTGCCAGCAGTCCATGGGACAGGGGCAATTCACCCCTCCACTTT.

This clone appeared once. This sequence joins TRBV5-1 and TRBJ2-1, with 9 bases lining up with TRBD2. CDR3 length equals 15 residues. Germline V gene sequence: CDR1 SGHRS, CDR2 YFSETQ. Unmatched junction bases numbered 6, after V lost 4 bases and J lost 4 bases. Here the CDR3 reads CASSPTLAGYNEQFF. CDR3 in DNA: TGCGCCAGCAGCCCTACCCTAGCGGGATACAATGAGCAGTTCTTC.

CDR3 sequence (DNA): TGTGCCGGGCGGGATTTAAAACCTAACTATGGCTACACCTTC. Translated: CAGRDLKPNYGYTF. The chain couples TRBV30 to TRBJ1-2, with D uncertain. With 8 bases removed from V and 0 bases from J, the gap between germline ends came to 16 bases. The CDR3 length is 14 residues. The germline gives CDR1 GTSNPN, CDR2 SVGIG (reference sequence).

The rearrangement links TRBV6-1 to TRBJ2-5, with TRBD2 matching over 8 bases. CDR1 and CDR2 (germline): MNHNS, SASEGT. Losses at the gene ends were 8 bases for V and 5 bases for J; bases not matched to a gene: 10. The CDR3 consists of 14 residues. CDR3 in DNA: TGTGCCAGCGCCGGGACTAGTGTATCGGAGACCCAGTACTTC. Translated: CASAGTSVSETQYF.

The chain employs TRBV7-9 and TRBJ1-2; 9 bases fit TRBD1. CDR1 is SEHNR and CDR2 is FQNEAQ in the germline V gene (reference sequence). There are 13 residues in the CDR3. The V and J ends lost 8 bases and 4 bases, in that order; junction bases with no gene match: 5. The CDR3: CASAGTGTYGYTF. CDR3 coding DNA: TGTGCCAGCGCCGGGACAGGGACCTATGGCTACACCTTC.

This clone was detected a few times. This sequence joins TRBV29-1 and TRBJ2-5; 7 bases are shared with TRBD1. This CDR3 is 14 amino acids long. Germline V gives CDR1 SQVTM, CDR2 ANQGSEA. Trimming at V came to 0 bases and at J to 3 bases, leaving 4 bases not matched to a gene. The DNA for the CDR3 is TGCAGCGTTGAAGAGGGGACAGTAAAAGAGACCCAGTACTTC. This translates into CSVEEGTVKETQYF.

This clone has a handful of counts. The chain joins TRBV4-2 to TRBJ1-1; D perhaps matches TRBD1 (6 bases). V lost 1 base, J lost 0 bases, and 15 bases lay in between. Germline V CDR1 and CDR2: LGHNA, YNFKEQ. The CDR3 loop spans 17 amino acids. This CDR3 reads CASSQVGRGNMNTEAFF. As DNA, the CDR3 is TGTGCCAGCAGCCAAGTCGGCAGGGGAAATATGAACACTGAAGCTTTCTTT.

V usage is TRBV10-3 and J usage is TRBJ2-3; tentatively, D is TRBD2 (6 bases). The CDR3 consists of 17 residues. The V end lost 3 bases, the J end lost 1 base, and 17 bases lay between the germline ends. CDR1 and CDR2 (germline): ENHRY, SYGVKD. CDR3 sequence: CAISDWGPPGGTDTQYF. CDR3 nucleotides: TGTGCCATCAGTGACTGGGGTCCTCCGGGGGGCACAGATACGCAGTATTTT.

This chain connects TRBV30 to TRBJ1-1; a weak D match, TRBD1 (6 bases). CDR3 length: 13 residues. Trimming cost V 4 bases and J 1 base, with 10 bases left between them. Per germline, CDR1 GTSNPN and CDR2 SVGIG (reference sequence). CDR3 sequence: CAWIRTANTEAFF. DNA for the CDR3: TGTGCCTGGATTCGGACAGCGAACACTGAAGCTTTCTTT.

In this sample, this clone turned up once. The chain couples TRBV4-3 to TRBJ2-6; D unclear. This CDR3 comprises 15 residues. In germline, CDR1 is LGHNA, CDR2 YSLEER. Trimming pared 0 bases from V and 2 bases from J, leaving 5 bases between. As DNA, the CDR3 is TGCGCCAGCAGCCAAGATGTTACTGGGGCCAACGTCCTGACTTTC. Amino acid sequence: CASSQDVTGANVLTF.

The V gene is TRBV7-8, the J gene TRBJ1-2; 9 bases align to TRBD1. The CDR3 loop spans 14 amino acids. Per germline, CDR1 SGHVS and CDR2 FQNEAQ. Losses at the gene ends were 5 bases for V and 3 bases for J; bases not matched to a gene: 4. The CDR3 region is CASSPRTGDYGYTF. The CDR3 DNA follows: TGTGCCAGCAGCCCCAGGACAGGGGACTATGGCTACACCTTC.

Points on this clone: This sample also contains other DNA sequences that code for the same CDR3. The chain combines TRBV7-9 with TRBJ2-5; 13 bases agree with TRBD2. V shed 5 bases, J shed 5 bases, and the junction held 5 bases outside the gene matches. From germline, CDR1 is SEHNR and CDR2 FQNEAQ (reference sequence). The CDR3 covers 15 residues. In DNA form, the CDR3 reads TGTGCCAGCAGCCCAGGACTAGCGGGAGAGGAGACCCAGTACTTC. This translates into CASSPGLAGEETQYF.

This rearrangement joins TRBV7-3 to TRBJ2-3; D may be TRBD1 (5 bases). CDR1 SGHTA and CDR2 FQGTGA come from the germline V gene. This CDR3 has 16 residues. With 5 bases removed from V and 3 bases from J, the gap between germline ends came to 18 bases. The DNA of the CDR3 is TGTGCCAGCAGCCTTACTGGACAAAGAAGGACAGATACGCAGTATTTT. Amino acid sequence: CASSLTGQRRTDTQYF.

This chain links TRBV10-2 with TRBJ1-2; D may be TRBD1 (5 bases). The V gene lost 4 bases and the J gene lost 8 bases, with 11 bases spanning the gap. The CDR3 has 12 amino acids. Germline loops: CDR1 WSHSY, CDR2 SAAADI. The CDR3 sequence: CASSAGALGYTF. In DNA form, the CDR3 reads TGCGCCAGCAGTGCTGGGGCTTTGGGCTACACCTTC.

The chain employs TRBV10-3 and TRBJ2-1; 7 bases agree with TRBD1. The CDR3 runs to 16 residues. V trimming: 0 bases; J trimming: 0 bases; junction bases outside the gene matches: 2. CDR1 and CDR2 (germline): ENHRY, SYGVKD. The CDR3 coding sequence is TGTGCCATCAGTGAGTCTGGGACAGTCTCCTACAATGAGCAGTTCTTC. Amino acids: CAISESGTVSYNEQFF.

As concerns this clone: In the same sample, other DNA sequences code for this CDR3. The V call is TRBV7-2, the J call TRBJ2-7; 8 nucleotides line up with TRBD1. There are 14 residues in the CDR3. V lost 5 bases to trimming and J lost 2 bases; unmatched junction nucleotides: 5. Germline CDR1 is SGHTA and CDR2 is FQGNSA. CDR3 region: CASSLGQGTYEQYF. CDR3 in DNA: TGTGCCAGCAGCCTCGGACAGGGAACCTACGAGCAGTACTTC. The entire variable domain, with the rest obtained from reference TRBV7-2 and TRBJ2-7, is as follows: GAGVSQSPSNKVTEKGKDVELRCDPISGHTALYWYRQSLGQGLEFLIYFQGNSAPDKSGLPSDRFSAERTGGSVSTLTIQRTQQEDSAVYLCASSLGQGTYEQYFGPGTRLTVT.

The rearrangement links TRBV9 to TRBJ1-5, with D hard to call. V was shortened by 3 bases and J by 0 bases, with 7 bases between the two germline ends. CDR1 SGDLS and CDR2 YYNGEE come from the germline V gene. The CDR3 spans 14 residues. CDR3 residues: CASSGHGSNQPQHF. The CDR3 DNA follows: TGTGCCAGCAGCGGACACGGTAGCAATCAGCCCCAGCATTTT.

This sequence joins TRBV5-6 and TRBJ1-6; D is perhaps TRBD1 (5 bases). Germline assignment: CDR1 SGHDT and CDR2 YYEEEE. This CDR3 comprises 16 residues. V lost 0 bases and J lost 0, with 7 bases in between. The CDR3 region is CASSLEGLSYNSPLHF. Written as DNA, the CDR3 is TGTGCCAGCAGCTTGGAGGGGCTCTCCTATAATTCACCCCTCCACTTT.